The text below deals with one T cell receptor (beta chain). The junction departs from germline at one end; a sequencing error may be responsible. This CDR3 has 16 residues. Germline CDR1 reads MGHRA; CDR2 reads YSYEKL. This specimen comes from a study of blood T cells in healthy people across ages. Together with a sample-barcoded 5' primer, a J-beta primer mix was included in a second PCR lasting 7 to 11 cycles. TCRdb fed the 5' RACE reads into MiXCR, producing one record per CDR3 protein. This table has 1.5 million to 2 million distinct CDR3 sequences, 34% appearing once. The V gene is TRBV4-1, the J gene TRBJ1-5; D perhaps matches TRBD1 (5 bases). The TCR comes from a woman aged 25 to 39 in good health. Sequenced material: blood. In nucleotides, the CDR3 is TGCGCCGGCAGCCAAGGACTGGGGGGTCCGAGGCAGCCCCAGCATTTT. It encodes CAGSQGLGGPRQPQHF.